This TCR beta chain appears in the sequencing data of a study of Ad26.COV2.S vaccination and SARS-CoV-2 variants. Study at large: Donor got 5x10^10 or 1x10^11 viral particles of Ad26.COV2.S. Whole-study results and caveats: In TCR breadth and depth analyses, total T cell responses may have been underestimated.

This clone appeared a single time. The antigen remains undetermined. The CDR3 covers 16 residues. Trimming pared 2 bases from V and 2 bases from J, leaving 16 bases between. Germline V gives CDR1 SGHNT, CDR2 YYREEE (reference sequence). Treatment defined: over 15 received Ad26.COV2.S at low or high dose, single or two shots; about 5 received placebo; per-sample allocation not given. Collection of samples fell on day 63 after the first vaccine or placebo injection. Method: immunoSEQ multiplex PCR; TCRdb's copy keeps in-frame clones and lacks some. Here the sample spans 450,000 to 550,000 clones, roughly 89% being singletons.

The chain joins TRBV5-4 to TRBJ2-5, with D perhaps TRBD1 (7 bases). Sequenced material: peripheral blood, taken in a trial of Ad26.COV2.S vaccine versus placebo. The receptor was derived from a person aged 18-60 years who received the Ad26.COV2.S COVID-19 vaccine or a placebo. The CDR3 loop reads CASSFPRQGLQETQYF. For the CDR3, the DNA is TGTGCCAGCAGCTTCCCCAGACAGGGACTGCAAGAGACCCAGTACTTC. Looking up the rest from reference TRBV5-4 and TRBJ2-5 gives the full variable domain: ETGVTQSPTHLIKTRGQQVTLRCSSQSGHNTVSWYQQALGQGPQFIFQYYREEENGRGNFPPRFSGLQFPNYSSELNVNALELDDSALYLCASSFPRQGLQETQYFGPGTRLLVL.